This T cell receptor (beta chain) was sequenced for a study of cytomegalovirus exposure and HLA in healthy donors. This CDR3 region has 17 residues. Germline V gene sequence: CDR1 MNHNS, CDR2 SASEGT. The V segment lost 2 bases and the J segment 8 bases; nucleotides outside the gene matches: 14. Study-level results: In a later analysis, the majority of CMV-associated beta chains seemingly showed HLA restriction. It was shown in a later analysis that HLA-associated TCR beta chains were more clonally expanded than other, equally common chains.

Details on this clone: The target antigen is unknown.

Both 60 Vbeta primers and 13 Jbeta primers went into the PCR. Data came from immunoSEQ multiplex PCR; TCRdb stores just in-frame clones and leaves some out. The sample includes about 210,000 clones, 82% seen only once; the top ten take nearly 6%. The TCR originated in a man aged 35-49 years in good health and CMV-seropositive. The V call is TRBV6-1, the J call TRBJ2-1; 8 nucleotides line up with TRBD2. The specimen was PBMCs. The CDR3 DNA reads TGTGCCAGCAGTGAAAGTGGTCTCGGGACTAGACGATATGAGCAGTTCTTC. Its protein product is CASSESGLGTRRYEQFF.